One sample yielded the 27 T cell receptor beta chains listed below, sequenced in a study of blood T cell repertoires in COVID-19. Sequencing used immunoSEQ multiplex PCR; TCRdb keeps in-frame clones, though not all of them. The sample lists roughly 130,000 clones, about four fifths occurring once. Sequencing input: peripheral blood. The receptors originated from a woman aged 25 to 39 who had recovered from COVID-19.

This clone occurred a few times. The chain couples TRBV18 to TRBJ1-2; D uncertain. Looked up from germline, CDR1 is KGHSH and CDR2 is LQKENI. The V end lost 3 bases, the J end lost 3 bases, and 8 bases lay between the germline ends. The CDR3 totals 13 residues. This CDR3 is CASSPSQDYGYTF. In DNA form, the CDR3 reads TGTGCCAGCTCACCTTCGCAGGACTATGGCTACACCTTC.

The genes are TRBV27 and TRBJ2-3, with 7 bases fitting TRBD1. V shed 5 bases and J 1 base; nucleotides not matched to a gene: 6. This CDR3 is 15 amino acids long. Germline CDR1 and CDR2: MNHEY and SMNVEV (reference sequence). This CDR3 is CASSMGQTRTDTQYF. CDR3 bases: TGTGCCAGCAGTATGGGACAGACCCGCACAGATACGCAGTATTTT.

This clone was seen only once. This chain connects TRBV11-2 to TRBJ2-7; the match to TRBD2 covers 9 bases. Germline V lookup: CDR1 SGHAT, CDR2 FQNNGV. V lost 1 base to trimming and J lost 1 base; unmatched junction nucleotides: 8. The CDR3 sequence is 17 residues long. DNA of the CDR3: TGTGCCAGCAGCTTAGTGTTAGCGGGAGCTATATCCTACGAGCAGTACTTC. Amino acid sequence: CASSLVLAGAISYEQYF. Combining the CDR3 with reference TRBV11-2 and TRBJ2-7 gives the whole variable domain EAGVAQSPRYKIIEKRQSVAFWCNPISGHATLYWYQQILGQGPKLLIQFQNNGVVDDSQLPKDRFSAERLKGVDSTLKIQPAKLEDSAVYLCASSLVLAGAISYEQYFGPGTRLTVT.

This clone is a singleton in its sample. The J gene is TRBJ2-3, the V gene TRBV6-5, with D tentatively TRBD1 (6 bases). Trimming stripped 0 bases from V and 1 base from J, with 11 bases between. Germline V gene sequence: CDR1 MNHEY, CDR2 SVGAGI. This CDR3 spans 16 amino acids. This CDR3 reads CASSYSTGLRTDTQYF. DNA of the CDR3: TGTGCCAGCAGTTACTCGACAGGACTCCGCACAGATACGCAGTATTTT.

As DNA, the CDR3 is TGTGCCACCCTAAGGGGGGGTTTGGGCACCGGGGAGCTGTTTTTT. Translated: CATLRGGLGTGELFF. This chain uses TRBV27 with TRBJ2-2; TRBD2 is a possible D gene (7 bases). With 10 bases removed from V and 4 bases from J, the gap between germline ends came to 19 bases. The CDR3 covers 15 residues. Germline V gene sequence: CDR1 MNHEY, CDR2 SMNVEV (reference sequence).

The chain carries TRBV7-2 and TRBJ2-3; 7 nucleotides match TRBD1. The CDR3 spans 16 residues. Germline CDR1 and CDR2: SGHTA and FQGNSA. Trimming at V came to 2 bases and at J to 3 bases, leaving 8 bases not matched to a gene. The CDR3 coding sequence is TGTGCCAGCAGCTTATACAAGGGACAGCCTACAGATACGCAGTATTTT. Its translation is CASSLYKGQPTDTQYF.

This chain links TRBV3-1 (or the pseudogene TRBV3-2) with TRBJ2-2; the D is unclear. The V end was cut by 0 bases, the J end by 0 bases, with 8 bases between. The germline V gene encodes CDR1 LGHDT and CDR2 YNNKEL (reference sequence). This CDR3 contains 16 residues. The chain's CDR3 is CASSQELRSNTGELFF. CDR3 coding DNA: TGTGCCAGCAGCCAAGAGCTCAGGTCGAACACCGGGGAGCTGTTTTTT.

This clone was seen at least ten times. The chain recombines TRBV5-1 with TRBJ1-1, with D possibly TRBD1 on 6 matching bases. Germline assignment: CDR1 SGHRS and CDR2 YFSETQ. Trimming left V 4 bases short and J 7 bases short, with 14 bases between. The CDR3 sequence is 13 residues long. CDR3 region: CASSQDRYFEAFF. The DNA for the CDR3 is TGCGCCAGCAGCCAGGACAGATACTTTGAAGCTTTCTTT.

The rearrangement joins TRBV5-4 to TRBJ1-2; D remains unclear. The CDR3 sequence is 17 residues long. The V end was cut by 3 bases, the J end by 4 bases, with 22 bases between. CDR1 SGHNT and CDR2 YYREEE come from the germline V gene (reference sequence). The CDR3 DNA is TGTGCCAGCAGCTCCCCTCGGGAAGGTGGATTTTTCTATGGCTACACCTTC. This encodes CASSSPREGGFFYGYTF.

This sequence joins TRBV6-5 and TRBJ2-3, with D possibly TRBD1 on 5 matching bases. Germline-derived CDR1 and CDR2 are MNHEY and SVGAGI. With 4 bases removed from V and 3 bases from J, the gap between germline ends came to 17 bases. The CDR3 is 16 amino acids. The CDR3 region is CASSSFGSGWTDTQYF. The CDR3 DNA sequence: TGTGCCAGCAGTTCCTTCGGGTCAGGGTGGACAGATACGCAGTATTTT.

This chain joins TRBV7-8 and TRBJ2-3; 7 bases map to TRBD2. V lost 0 bases and J lost 4; bases outside the gene matches: 4. Germline V gives CDR1 SGHVS, CDR2 FQNEAQ. The CDR3 loop spans 15 amino acids. This CDR3 is CASSLAGGPADTQYF. The CDR3 DNA reads TGTGCCAGCAGCTTAGCGGGAGGGCCCGCAGATACGCAGTATTTT.

The chain joins TRBV19 to TRBJ1-2; 7 bases match TRBD1. J was trimmed by 4 bases and V by 8 bases; bases with no gene match: 7. There are 13 residues in the CDR3. Germline CDR1 is LNHDA and CDR2 is SQIVND (reference sequence). The DNA of the CDR3 is TGTGCCAGTGTGGGACAGTTGGTCTATGGCTACACCTTC. It yields the protein CASVGQLVYGYTF. The full variable domain, its missing parts supplied by reference TRBV19 and TRBJ1-2, is DGGITQSPKYLFRKEGQNVTLSCEQNLNHDAMYWYRQDPGQGLRLIYYSQIVNDFQKGDIAEGYSVSREKKESFPLTVTSAQKNPTAFYLCASVGQLVYGYTFGSGTRLTVV.

The chain uses TRBV11-3 and TRBJ2-3, with D tentatively TRBD2 (7 bases). This CDR3 has 14 residues. Germline V gives CDR1 SGHNT, CDR2 YENEEA. V was shortened by 3 bases and J by 10 bases, with 17 bases between the two germline ends. For the CDR3, the DNA is TGTGCCAGCAGCTTCGGGGGGCCCGGGGATGCGCAGTATTTT. Amino acid sequence: CASSFGGPGDAQYF.

This sequence joins TRBV9 and TRBJ2-1; 9 bases match TRBD2. The CDR3 loop spans 16 amino acids. V trimming: 0 bases; J trimming: 5 bases; junction bases outside the gene matches: 6. Germline CDR1 is SGDLS and CDR2 is YYNGEE. CDR3 nucleotides: TGTGCCAGCAGCGTAGGACGGGGACTAGCTAACAATGAGCAGTTCTTC. Amino acid sequence: CASSVGRGLANNEQFF.

DNA of the CDR3: TGTGCCAGCAGTACGACAGTTATGAATGGCTACACCTTC. It is translated as CASSTTVMNGYTF. The chain links TRBV28 to TRBJ1-2; maybe TRBD1 (5 bases). This CDR3 is 13 amino acids long. Germline CDR1 MDHEN, CDR2 SYDVKM. Deletions cut 5 bases from V and 6 bases from J, with 13 bases between.

This clone was counted a few times. The identical CDR3 is also encoded by other nucleotide sequences in the sample. V and J are TRBV10-2 and TRBJ2-7; D might be TRBD2 (5 bases). The CDR3 is made up of 15 amino acids. Germline lookup yields CDR1 WSHSY and CDR2 SAAADI. V lost 0 bases, J lost 2 bases, and 11 bases lay in between. CDR3 in amino acids: CASSESGGRAYEQYF. CDR3 sequence (DNA): TGCGCCAGCAGTGAGTCGGGCGGGCGAGCCTACGAGCAGTACTTC.

The chain links TRBV27 to TRBJ2-1; the D gene is possibly TRBD2 (6 bases). V gave up 6 bases and J gave up 6 bases, with 15 bases separating them. The CDR3 is 14 amino acids. Germline CDR1 and CDR2: MNHEY and SMNVEV (reference sequence). This CDR3 reads CASRYGRAGNEQFF. The CDR3 bases are TGTGCCAGCAGATACGGTCGAGCGGGCAATGAGCAGTTCTTC.

The chain is built from TRBV9 and TRBJ1-1, with TRBD1 identical over 8 bases. Germline V lookup: CDR1 SGDLS, CDR2 YYNGEE. The CDR3 is 15 amino acids. Trimming cost V 3 bases and J 8 bases; bases outside gene matches: 12. CDR3 residues: CASSATSQGAGEAFF. Here the CDR3 DNA reads TGTGCCAGCAGCGCCACCTCCCAGGGGGCGGGAGAAGCTTTCTTT.

As concerns this clone: Other nucleotide sequences from this sample produce the same CDR3. The CDR3 DNA is TGTGCCAGCAGCTTGGGCGGAGGCACTGAAGCTTTCTTT. As protein: CASSLGGGTEAFF. The V and J genes are TRBV5-4 and TRBJ1-1; D uncertain. The V gene's germline CDR1 is SGHNT and CDR2 YYREEE (reference sequence). With 0 bases removed from V and 4 bases from J, the gap between germline ends came to 7 bases. The CDR3 consists of 13 residues.

V gene TRBV5-1 combines with J gene TRBJ2-5; TRBD1 agrees at 9 bases. CDR1 and CDR2 (germline): SGHRS, YFSETQ. The CDR3 spans 16 residues. Trimming removed 0 bases from V and 7 bases from J; junction bases left unmatched: 10. CDR3 nucleotide sequence: TGCGCCAGCAGCTTGGACGGGACAGGGAGAGTCGGGACCCAGTACTTC. Translating it yields CASSLDGTGRVGTQYF.

This rearrangement joins TRBV10-1 to TRBJ2-5, with 11 positions matching TRBD1. Unmatched junction bases numbered 7, after V lost 5 bases and J lost 5 bases. CDR3 length: 15 residues. Per the germline V gene, CDR1 is WNHNN and CDR2 is SYGVQD (reference sequence). CDR3 DNA: TGCGCCAGCAGTAAGGACAGGGGGCTTGGCGAGACCCAGTACTTC. Translating it yields CASSKDRGLGETQYF.

The chain has TRBV5-6 and TRBJ1-2; 7 bases match TRBD1. V was pared by 6 bases and J by 4 bases, with 3 bases of the junction left unmatched. Germline-derived CDR1 and CDR2 are SGHDT and YYEEEE. The length of the CDR3 is 12 residues. CDR3 sequence: CASIRTGYGYTF. As DNA, the CDR3 is TGTGCCAGCATCAGGACAGGCTATGGCTACACCTTC.

V gene TRBV5-8 combines with J gene TRBJ1-2, with D tentatively TRBD1 (5 bases). This CDR3 has 12 amino acids. In germline, CDR1 is SGHTS, CDR2 YDEGEE. The V end was cut by 4 bases, the J end by 4 bases, with 8 bases between. In nucleotides, the CDR3 is TGTGCCAGCAGCCTCCAGGGCTATGGCTACACCTTC. Protein product: CASSLQGYGYTF. Looking up the rest from reference TRBV5-8 and TRBJ1-2 gives the full variable domain: EAGVTQSPTHLIKTRGQQATLRCSPISGHTSVYWYQQALGLGLQFLLWYDEGEERNRGNFPPRFSGRQFPNYSSELNVNALELEDSALYLCASSLQGYGYTFGSGTRLTVV.

The genes are TRBV5-4 and TRBJ2-3; TRBD2 might be the D (5 bases). V dropped 4 bases and J dropped 1 base, with 10 bases sitting between them. Per germline, CDR1 SGHNT and CDR2 YYREEE (reference sequence). CDR3 length equals 14 residues. CDR3 in amino acids: CASSPEAGTDTQYF. The CDR3, as DNA: TGTGCCAGCAGCCCGGAGGCAGGCACAGATACGCAGTATTTT.

This clone came up a few times. The gene calls are TRBV6-4 and TRBJ2-3; the match to TRBD1 covers 9 bases. The CDR3 sequence is 14 residues long. Germline assignment: CDR1 MRHNA and CDR2 SNTAGT. Trimming removed 8 bases from V and 2 bases from J; junction bases left unmatched: 5. CDR3 region: CASADRGYTDTQYF. As DNA, the CDR3 is TGTGCCAGCGCGGACAGGGGATACACAGATACGCAGTATTTT.

V and J are TRBV6-1 and TRBJ1-2; weak D call: TRBD1 (6 bases). The length of the CDR3 is 16 residues. Germline values: CDR1 MNHNS, CDR2 SASEGT. V was pared by 4 bases and J by 0 bases, with 15 bases between. DNA of the CDR3: TGTGCCAGCAGTGGTCTCCCAACAGGGCCTAACTATGGCTACACCTTC. This sequence encodes CASSGLPTGPNYGYTF.

The V gene is TRBV13, the J gene TRBJ1-6; D might be TRBD1 (5 bases). The CDR3 is 16 residues long. Germline V gene sequence: CDR1 PRHDT, CDR2 FYEKMQ (reference sequence). The V gene lost 1 base and the J gene lost 3 bases, with 10 bases spanning the gap. CDR3 amino acids: CASSLAGGSYNSPLHF. The CDR3 nucleotides read TGTGCCAGCAGCTTAGCGGGGGGTAGCTATAATTCACCCCTCCACTTT.